These 27 T cell receptor beta chains share one sample of origin, sequenced in a study of OX40 agonist ivuxolimab in advanced cancers. Profiled with immunoSEQ multiplex PCR; TCRdb holds only in-frame clones, not every one. The data show tens of thousands of clones, with around 90% seen just once and 9.5% to 15% held by the top ten. Sequenced material: CD4+ or CD8+ T cells sorted from blood, taken in a trial of the OX40 agonist ivuxolimab. These receptors all stem from an adult with an advanced solid tumor such as melanoma, head and neck, liver or kidney cancer.

CDR3 region: CASTQQGWGYEQYF. CDR3 nucleotide sequence: TGTGCCAGCACCCAACAGGGGTGGGGTTACGAGCAGTACTTC. The chain combines TRBV28 with TRBJ2-7; 7 nucleotides agree with TRBD1. J was trimmed by 4 bases and V by 7 bases; bases with no gene match: 10. CDR1 and CDR2 from the germline V gene are MDHEN and SYDVKM. The CDR3 is 14 residues long.

This chain joins TRBV19 and TRBJ2-5; 11 bases map to TRBD2. CDR1 and CDR2 (germline): LNHDA, SQIVND (reference sequence). The CDR3 has 17 amino acids. V lost 6 bases and J lost 4; bases outside the gene matches: 13. The CDR3: CASSPNWLLAGGETQYF. CDR3 nucleotides: TGTGCCAGTAGCCCAAATTGGTTGCTAGCGGGAGGAGAGACCCAGTACTTC.

The V and J genes are TRBV27 and TRBJ1-2; D remains unclear. The germline gives CDR1 MNHEY, CDR2 SMNVEV (reference sequence). The CDR3 is 14 amino acids. V lost 6 bases, J lost 0 bases, and 11 bases lay in between. CDR3 residues: CASSVGRTNYGYTF. The DNA for the CDR3 is TGTGCCAGCAGCGTAGGACGTACTAACTATGGCTACACCTTC.

This clone came up once. CDR3 nucleotides: TGTGCCAGCAGTCCCCGGACATTCTCGTCTGGCGAGCAGTACTTC. It translates to CASSPRTFSSGEQYF. The chain couples TRBV25-1 to TRBJ2-7, with D possibly matching TRBD1 (5 bases). V gave up 5 bases and J gave up 6 bases, with 20 bases separating them. Germline V gene lookup returns CDR1 MGHDK and CDR2 SYGVNS. The CDR3 runs to 15 residues.

V is TRBV19 and J is TRBJ1-4; D ambiguous. V lost 3 bases, J lost 0 bases, and 8 bases lay in between. CDR3 length equals 15 residues. CDR1 and CDR2 from the germline V gene are LNHDA and SQIVND (reference sequence). Written as DNA, the CDR3 is TGTGCCAGTAGTATTCGGGAGACAACTAATGAAAAACTGTTTTTT. Protein sequence: CASSIRETTNEKLFF.

This chain uses TRBV9 with TRBJ2-1, with 12 positions matching TRBD2. The germline CDR1 and CDR2 sequences are SGDLS and YYNGEE. The CDR3 is 15 residues long. V lost 1 base and J lost 8; bases outside the gene matches: 4. In nucleotides, the CDR3 is TGTGCCAGCAGCGTACTAGCGGGAGGGCCCTATGAGCAGTTCTTC. It specifies CASSVLAGGPYEQFF.

This sequence joins TRBV5-4 and TRBJ1-2, with D possibly being TRBD1 (5 bases). The V end lost 4 bases, the J end lost 3 bases, and 16 bases lay between the germline ends. The CDR3 runs to 15 residues. Germline V gene data show CDR1 as SGHNT and CDR2 as YYREEE (reference sequence). The CDR3 loop reads CASSDGHGNYYGYTF. CDR3 coding DNA: TGTGCCAGCAGCGATGGACACGGGAACTACTATGGCTACACCTTC.

The J gene is TRBJ1-1, the V gene TRBV19; D call uncertain. The CDR3 runs 13 residues. V lost 7 bases and J lost 0, with 9 bases in between. The germline gives CDR1 LNHDA, CDR2 SQIVND (reference sequence). CDR3 amino acids: CASNSGLNTEAFF. The CDR3 coding sequence is TGTGCCAGTAATTCGGGATTGAACACTGAAGCTTTCTTT.

The J gene is TRBJ2-7, the V gene TRBV4-2; TRBD1 might be the D (6 bases). The V end was cut by 1 base, the J end by 0 bases, with 10 bases between. The germline V gene encodes CDR1 LGHNA and CDR2 YNFKEQ. The CDR3 is 15 residues long. CDR3 residues: CASSQGDTASYEQYF. The CDR3 region has the DNA TGTGCCAGCAGCCAAGGGGACACCGCCTCCTACGAGCAGTACTTC.

The CDR3 DNA is TGTGCCAGCAGCGTAGAAACAGGGAGTTACACAGATACGCAGTATTTT. This codes for CASSVETGSYTDTQYF. This chain joins TRBV9 and TRBJ2-3; a weak D match, TRBD1 (6 bases). Trimming left V 0 bases short and J 2 bases short, with 13 bases between. CDR3 size: 16 residues. Germline CDR1 and CDR2: SGDLS and YYNGEE.

V gene TRBV9 combines with J gene TRBJ2-7; D assignment may be TRBD1 or TRBD2 (6 bases each). This CDR3 comprises 15 residues. Trimming shortened V by 4 bases and J by 2 bases, and 16 bases separated the two germline ends. Germline V CDR1 and CDR2: SGDLS, YYNGEE. In nucleotides, the CDR3 is TGTGCCAGCAGCCCGGGGGACACCTTTACCTACGAGCAGTACTTC. Its translation: CASSPGDTFTYEQYF.

The rearrangement joins TRBV6-5 to TRBJ2-7; no reliable D call. Germline V gene lookup returns CDR1 MNHEY and CDR2 SVGAGI. There are 13 residues in the CDR3. V lost 2 bases and J 1 base, leaving 6 bases between the germline ends. The CDR3 loop reads CASSYADSYEQYF. The DNA for the CDR3 is TGTGCCAGCAGTTACGCAGATTCCTACGAGCAGTACTTC.

The gene calls are TRBV18 and TRBJ1-4; TRBD1 is a possible D gene (5 bases). This CDR3 contains 16 residues. CDR1 is KGHSH, CDR2 LQKENI, per germline. V lost 4 bases and J lost 5, with 17 bases in between. CDR3 protein: CASSQGPKGPNEKLFF. CDR3 nucleotides: TGTGCCAGCTCACAGGGTCCTAAGGGACCAAATGAAAAACTGTTTTTT.

A remark on this clone: A junction end diverges from the germline sequence, so it may reflect a read error. This rearrangement joins TRBV7-7 to TRBJ2-3; D is ambiguous. CDR3 length equals 13 residues. The germline V gene has CDR1 SSHAT and CDR2 FNYEAQ (reference sequence). Here the CDR3 DNA reads TGTGCTAGCAGCCCCCTGGGCACAGATACGCAGTATTTT. Translation gives CASSPLGTDTQYF.

The V and J genes are TRBV14 and TRBJ2-3; D remains unclear. The CDR3 spans 17 residues. Germline V gene data show CDR1 as SGHDN and CDR2 as FVKESK. V lost 0 bases and J lost 2, with 15 bases in between. The CDR3 reads CASSQDDGKRHTDTQYF. The CDR3 DNA sequence: TGTGCCAGCAGCCAAGATGACGGCAAGCGACACACAGATACGCAGTATTTT.

The V and J genes are TRBV29-1 and TRBJ2-7; TRBD1 matches 7 bases. V trimming: 7 bases; J trimming: 7 bases; junction bases outside the gene matches: 13. In germline, CDR1 is SQVTM, CDR2 ANQGSEA. There are 13 residues in the CDR3. The CDR3 is CSAAPGQTSEQYF. DNA of the CDR3: TGCAGCGCCGCGCCGGGACAGACCTCAGAGCAGTACTTC.

The V call is TRBV7-9, the J call TRBJ2-2; either TRBD1 or TRBD2 may fit D (5 bases each). V lost 2 bases and J 6 bases, leaving 7 bases between the germline ends. The CDR3 runs 13 residues. Germline values: CDR1 SEHNR, CDR2 FQNEAQ (reference sequence). CDR3 sequence: CASSLMGAGELFF. CDR3 in DNA: TGTGCCAGCAGCTTAATGGGGGCCGGGGAGCTGTTTTTT.

The genes are TRBV6-5 and TRBJ1-1; D is perhaps TRBD1 (6 bases). The CDR3 contains 13 residues. Germline V gene data show CDR1 as MNHEY and CDR2 as SVGAGI. V was pared by 5 bases and J by 8 bases, with 15 bases between. In DNA, the CDR3 is TGTGCCAGCAGTGACCCGGACAGTCGCGAAGCTTTCTTT. This translates into CASSDPDSREAFF.

The chain carries TRBV6-1 and TRBJ2-7, with 9 nucleotides matching TRBD2. Germline V gene lookup returns CDR1 MNHNS and CDR2 SASEGT. The CDR3 has 15 amino acids. Trimming at V came to 3 bases and at J to 3 bases, leaving 6 bases not matched to a gene. The CDR3 is CASSDGLAGNYEQYF. The CDR3 DNA reads as TGTGCCAGCAGTGACGGCCTAGCGGGAAACTACGAGCAGTACTTC.

The CDR3 protein is CASSSTGVHEQYF. CDR3 nucleotide sequence: TGTGCCAGCAGCTCGACAGGGGTCCACGAGCAGTACTTC. The V and J genes are TRBV5-6 and TRBJ2-7; TRBD1 agrees at 8 bases. The CDR3 is made up of 13 amino acids. Losses at the gene ends were 3 bases for V and 5 bases for J; bases not matched to a gene: 4. Germline assignment: CDR1 SGHDT and CDR2 YYEEEE.

This chain connects TRBV6-6 to TRBJ2-7; unclear D gene. The CDR3 is made up of 13 amino acids. The V and J ends lost 0 bases and 3 bases respectively, with 6 bases between them. Germline V gene lookup returns CDR1 MNHNY and CDR2 SVGAGI (reference sequence). The CDR3 sequence is CASSYSASYEQYF. For the CDR3, the DNA is TGTGCCAGCAGTTACTCGGCAAGCTACGAGCAGTACTTC.

The chain couples TRBV27 to TRBJ1-1; D gene unclear. V was pared by 3 bases and J by 3 bases, with 8 bases between. CDR1 is MNHEY and CDR2 is SMNVEV in the germline V gene (reference sequence). The CDR3 totals 13 residues. CDR3 sequence (DNA): TGTGCCAGCAGTTTGGCCCACTACACTGAAGCTTTCTTT. Translated: CASSLAHYTEAFF.

V usage is TRBV19 and J usage is TRBJ2-7; D possibly corresponds to TRBD2 (7 bases). Per the germline V gene, CDR1 is LNHDA and CDR2 is SQIVND (reference sequence). This CDR3 comprises 14 residues. V dropped 8 bases and J dropped 2 bases, with 16 bases sitting between them. CDR3: CASSEGGATYEQYF. CDR3 bases: TGTGCCAGTTCAGAGGGGGGGGCTACCTACGAGCAGTACTTC.

This clone was observed a few times. This sequence joins TRBV4-1 and TRBJ2-2; D gene unclear. CDR3 length: 13 residues. Germline assignment: CDR1 MGHRA and CDR2 YSYEKL. Trimming took off 5 bases at V and 7 bases at J, with 11 bases between the two ends. The CDR3 loop is CASSFHSGGELFF. The CDR3 DNA reads as TGCGCCAGCAGCTTTCATTCAGGCGGGGAGCTGTTTTTT.

The chain employs TRBV28 and TRBJ1-2, with D possibly being TRBD1 (6 bases). With 7 bases removed from V and 4 bases from J, the gap between germline ends came to 16 bases. In germline, CDR1 is MDHEN, CDR2 SYDVKM. The CDR3 has 14 residues. The CDR3 loop reads CASTLGDTAYGYTF. The CDR3 nucleotides are TGTGCCAGCACCCTCGGGGACACGGCCTATGGCTACACCTTC.

The V call is TRBV7-4, the J call TRBJ2-1; D is undetermined. Germline lookup yields CDR1 SGHVT and CDR2 SQSDAQ. The V end was cut by 3 bases, the J end by 8 bases, with 11 bases between. This CDR3 is 13 amino acids long. CDR3: CASSLLSGDEQFF. DNA of the CDR3: TGTGCCAGCAGCTTGCTCTCGGGCGATGAGCAGTTCTTC.

The chain employs TRBV29-1 and TRBJ2-7; 11 bases line up with TRBD2. CDR3 size: 15 residues. V lost 6 bases to trimming and J lost 7 bases; unmatched junction nucleotides: 14. Germline lookup yields CDR1 SQVTM and CDR2 ANQGSEA. The CDR3, as DNA: TGCAGCGTCACCGGGACTAGCGGTTATTACGGGGAGCAGTACTTC. Translation: CSVTGTSGYYGEQYF.